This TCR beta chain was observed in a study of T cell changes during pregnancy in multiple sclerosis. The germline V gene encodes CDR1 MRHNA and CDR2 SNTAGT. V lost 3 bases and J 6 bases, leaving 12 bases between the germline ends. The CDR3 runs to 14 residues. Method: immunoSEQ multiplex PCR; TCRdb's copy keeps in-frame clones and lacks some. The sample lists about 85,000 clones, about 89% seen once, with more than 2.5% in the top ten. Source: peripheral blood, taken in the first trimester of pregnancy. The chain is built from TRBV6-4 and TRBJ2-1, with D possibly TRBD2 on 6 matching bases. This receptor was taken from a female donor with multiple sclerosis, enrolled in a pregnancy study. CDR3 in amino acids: CASSEKEGPNEQFF. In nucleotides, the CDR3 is TGTGCCAGCAGTGAAAAGGAGGGACCCAATGAGCAGTTCTTC.